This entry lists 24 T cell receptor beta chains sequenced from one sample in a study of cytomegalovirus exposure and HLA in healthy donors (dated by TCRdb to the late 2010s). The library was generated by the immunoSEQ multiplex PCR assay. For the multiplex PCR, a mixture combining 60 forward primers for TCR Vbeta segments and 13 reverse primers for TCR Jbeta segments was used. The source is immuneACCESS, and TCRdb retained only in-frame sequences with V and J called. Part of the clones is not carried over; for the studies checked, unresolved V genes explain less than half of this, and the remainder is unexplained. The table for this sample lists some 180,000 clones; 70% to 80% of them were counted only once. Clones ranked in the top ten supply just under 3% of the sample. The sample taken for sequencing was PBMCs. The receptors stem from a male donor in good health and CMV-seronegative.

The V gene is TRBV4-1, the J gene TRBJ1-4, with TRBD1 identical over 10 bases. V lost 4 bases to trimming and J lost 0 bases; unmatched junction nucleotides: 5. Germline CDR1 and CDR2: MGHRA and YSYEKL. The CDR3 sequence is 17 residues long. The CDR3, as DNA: TGCGCCAGCAGCCGGGGACAGGGGATTGCAACTAATGAAAAACTGTTTTTT. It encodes CASSRGQGIATNEKLFF.

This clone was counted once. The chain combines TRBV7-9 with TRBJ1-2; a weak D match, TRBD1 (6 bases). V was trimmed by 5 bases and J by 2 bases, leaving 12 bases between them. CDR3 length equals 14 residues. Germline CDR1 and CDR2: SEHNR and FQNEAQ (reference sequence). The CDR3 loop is CASSLDRLNYGYTF. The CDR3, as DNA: TGTGCCAGCAGCCTCGACAGGTTAAACTATGGCTACACCTTC.

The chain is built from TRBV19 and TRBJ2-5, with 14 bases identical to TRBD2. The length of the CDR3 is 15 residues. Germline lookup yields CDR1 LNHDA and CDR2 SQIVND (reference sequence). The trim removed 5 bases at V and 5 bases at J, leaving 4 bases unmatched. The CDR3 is CASSRLAGGMETQYF. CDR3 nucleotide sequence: TGTGCCAGTAGTCGACTAGCGGGAGGGATGGAGACCCAGTACTTC.

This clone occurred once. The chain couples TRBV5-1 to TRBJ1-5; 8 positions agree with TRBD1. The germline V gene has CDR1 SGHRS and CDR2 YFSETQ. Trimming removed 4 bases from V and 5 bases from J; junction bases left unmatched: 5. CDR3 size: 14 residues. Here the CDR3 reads CASSTGQVDQPQHF. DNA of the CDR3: TGCGCCAGCAGCACGGGACAGGTCGATCAGCCCCAGCATTTT. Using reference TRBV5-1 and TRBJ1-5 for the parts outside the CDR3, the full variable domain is KAGVTQTPRYLIKTRGQQVTLSCSPISGHRSVSWYQQTPGQGLQFLFEYFSETQRNKGNFPGRFSGRQFSNSRSEMNVSTLELGDSALYLCASSTGQVDQPQHFGDGTRLSIL.

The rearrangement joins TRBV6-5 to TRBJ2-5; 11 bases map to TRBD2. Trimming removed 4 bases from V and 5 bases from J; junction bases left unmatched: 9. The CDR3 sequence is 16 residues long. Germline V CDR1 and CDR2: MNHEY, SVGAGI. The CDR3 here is CASSSGTSGLKETQYF. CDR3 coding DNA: TGTGCCAGCAGTTCCGGGACTAGCGGCCTGAAGGAGACCCAGTACTTC.

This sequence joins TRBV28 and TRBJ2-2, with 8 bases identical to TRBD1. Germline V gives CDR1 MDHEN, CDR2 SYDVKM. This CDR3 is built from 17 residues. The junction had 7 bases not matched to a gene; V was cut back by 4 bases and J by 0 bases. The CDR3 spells CASSSPRGPTNTGELFF. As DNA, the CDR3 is TGTGCCAGCAGTTCACCCAGGGGGCCTACGAACACCGGGGAGCTGTTTTTT.

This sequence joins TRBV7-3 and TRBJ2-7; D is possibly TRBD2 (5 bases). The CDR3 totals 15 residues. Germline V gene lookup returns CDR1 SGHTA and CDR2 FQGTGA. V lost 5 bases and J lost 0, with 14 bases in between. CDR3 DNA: TGTGCCAGCAGCCCCTGGCGACTACTCTCCTACGAGCAGTACTTC. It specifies CASSPWRLLSYEQYF.

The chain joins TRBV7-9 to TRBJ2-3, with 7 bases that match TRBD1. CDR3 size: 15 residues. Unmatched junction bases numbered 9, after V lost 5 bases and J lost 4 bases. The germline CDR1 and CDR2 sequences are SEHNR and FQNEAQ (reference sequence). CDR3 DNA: TGTGCCAGCAGCGATCTGACAGGGCTCGCAGATACGCAGTATTTT. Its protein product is CASSDLTGLADTQYF.

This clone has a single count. The CDR3 loop is CASRNSANEQFF. CDR3 in DNA: TGTGCCAGCAGGAATAGCGCGAATGAGCAGTTCTTC. The genes are TRBV9 and TRBJ2-1; D might be TRBD2 (5 bases). V dropped 5 bases and J dropped 7 bases, with 10 bases sitting between them. There are 12 residues in the CDR3. The germline V gene encodes CDR1 SGDLS and CDR2 YYNGEE.

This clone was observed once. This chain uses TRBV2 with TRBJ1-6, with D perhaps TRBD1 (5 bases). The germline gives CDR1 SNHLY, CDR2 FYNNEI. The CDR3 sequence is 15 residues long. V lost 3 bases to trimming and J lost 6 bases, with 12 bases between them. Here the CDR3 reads CASSEYRKSNSPLHF. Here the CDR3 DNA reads TGTGCCAGCAGTGAGTACAGGAAGAGTAATTCACCCCTCCACTTT.

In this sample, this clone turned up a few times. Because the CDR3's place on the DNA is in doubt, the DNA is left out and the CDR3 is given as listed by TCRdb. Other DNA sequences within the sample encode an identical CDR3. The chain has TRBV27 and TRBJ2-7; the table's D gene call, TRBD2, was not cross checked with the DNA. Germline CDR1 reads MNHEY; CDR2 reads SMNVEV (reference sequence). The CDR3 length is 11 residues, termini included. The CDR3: CASSSSYEQYF.

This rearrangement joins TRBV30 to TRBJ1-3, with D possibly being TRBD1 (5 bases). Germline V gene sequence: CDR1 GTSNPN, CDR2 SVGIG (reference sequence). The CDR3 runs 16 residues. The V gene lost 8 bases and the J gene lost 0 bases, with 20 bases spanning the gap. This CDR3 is CAGGERPPDSGNTIYF. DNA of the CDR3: TGTGCCGGGGGGGAAAGGCCGCCTGACTCTGGAAACACCATATATTTT.

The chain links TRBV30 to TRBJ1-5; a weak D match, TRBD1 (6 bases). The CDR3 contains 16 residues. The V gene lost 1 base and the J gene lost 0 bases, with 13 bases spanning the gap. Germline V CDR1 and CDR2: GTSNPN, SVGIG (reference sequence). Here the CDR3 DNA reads TGTGCCTGGAGTGCAGGGGAGTCGTATAGCAATCAGCCCCAGCATTTT. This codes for CAWSAGESYSNQPQHF.

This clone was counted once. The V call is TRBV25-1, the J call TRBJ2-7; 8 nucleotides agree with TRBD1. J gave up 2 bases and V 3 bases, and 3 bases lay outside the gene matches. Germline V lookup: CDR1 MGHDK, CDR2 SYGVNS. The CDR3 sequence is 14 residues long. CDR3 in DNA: TGTGCCAGCAGTGATGAGACAGGGGCCTACGAGCAGTACTTC. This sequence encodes CASSDETGAYEQYF.

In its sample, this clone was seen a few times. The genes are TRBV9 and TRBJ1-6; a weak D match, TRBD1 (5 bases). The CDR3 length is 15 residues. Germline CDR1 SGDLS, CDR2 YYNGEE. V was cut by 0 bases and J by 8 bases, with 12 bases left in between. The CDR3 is CASSVAVGAHSPLHF. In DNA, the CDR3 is TGTGCCAGCAGCGTAGCCGTAGGGGCCCATTCACCCCTCCACTTT.

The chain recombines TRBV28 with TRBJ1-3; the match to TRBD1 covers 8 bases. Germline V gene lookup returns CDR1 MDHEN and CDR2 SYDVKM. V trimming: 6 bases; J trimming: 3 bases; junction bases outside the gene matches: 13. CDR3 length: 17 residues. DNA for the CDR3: TGTGCCAGCAGCTCAGCAGGCAGGGGGCGTAGTGGAAACACCATATATTTT. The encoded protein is CASSSAGRGRSGNTIYF. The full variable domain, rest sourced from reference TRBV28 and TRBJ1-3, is DVKVTQSSRYLVKRTGEKVFLECVQDMDHENMFWYRQDPGLGLRLIYFSYDVKMKEKGDIPEGYSVSREKKERFSLILESASTNQTSMYLCASSSAGRGRSGNTIYFGEGSWLTVV.

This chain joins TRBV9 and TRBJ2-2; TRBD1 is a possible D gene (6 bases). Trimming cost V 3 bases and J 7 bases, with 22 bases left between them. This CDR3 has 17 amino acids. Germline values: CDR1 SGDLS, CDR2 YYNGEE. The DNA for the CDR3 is TGTGCCAGCAGCGCCAGCACCTACAGGGAAGGTCACGGGGAGCTGTTTTTT. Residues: CASSASTYREGHGELFF.

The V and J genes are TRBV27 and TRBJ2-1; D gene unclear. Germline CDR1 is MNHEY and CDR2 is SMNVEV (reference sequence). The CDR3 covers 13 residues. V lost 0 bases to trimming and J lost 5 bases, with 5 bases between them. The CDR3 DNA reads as TGTGCCAGCAGTTTATCATCCAACAATGAGCAGTTCTTC. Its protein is CASSLSSNNEQFF.

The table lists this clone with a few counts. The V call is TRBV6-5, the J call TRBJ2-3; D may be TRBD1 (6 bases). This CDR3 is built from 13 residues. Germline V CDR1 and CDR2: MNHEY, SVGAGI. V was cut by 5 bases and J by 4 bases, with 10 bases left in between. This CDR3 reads CASSTYRADTQYF. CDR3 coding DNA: TGTGCCAGCAGTACGTACAGGGCAGATACGCAGTATTTT.

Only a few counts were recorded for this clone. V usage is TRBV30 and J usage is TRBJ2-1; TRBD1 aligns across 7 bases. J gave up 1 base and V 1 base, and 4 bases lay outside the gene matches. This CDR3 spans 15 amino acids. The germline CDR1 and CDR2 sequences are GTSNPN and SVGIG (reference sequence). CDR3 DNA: TGTGCCTGGAGTGAGGGGGCCCTATCCTACAATGAGCAGTTCTTC. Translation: CAWSEGALSYNEQFF.

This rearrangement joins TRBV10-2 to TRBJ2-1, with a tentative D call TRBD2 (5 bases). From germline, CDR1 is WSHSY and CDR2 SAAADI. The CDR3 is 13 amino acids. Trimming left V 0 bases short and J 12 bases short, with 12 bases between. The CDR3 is CASSESDSQAQFF. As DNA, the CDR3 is TGCGCCAGCAGTGAGTCGGACTCCCAGGCGCAGTTCTTC.

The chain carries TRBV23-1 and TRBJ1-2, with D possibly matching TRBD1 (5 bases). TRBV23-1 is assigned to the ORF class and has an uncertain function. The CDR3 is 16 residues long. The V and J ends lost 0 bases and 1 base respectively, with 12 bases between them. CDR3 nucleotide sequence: TGCGCCAGCAGTCAATCGGAGGGGATTTTTAACTATGGCTACACCTTC. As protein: CASSQSEGIFNYGYTF.

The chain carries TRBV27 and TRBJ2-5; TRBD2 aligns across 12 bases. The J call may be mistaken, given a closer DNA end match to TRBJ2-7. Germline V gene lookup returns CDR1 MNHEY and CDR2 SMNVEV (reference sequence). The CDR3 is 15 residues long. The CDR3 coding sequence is TGTGCCAGCAGTACGGGGACTAGCGGGCTCTACGAGCAGTACTTC. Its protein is CASSTGTSGLYEQYF.

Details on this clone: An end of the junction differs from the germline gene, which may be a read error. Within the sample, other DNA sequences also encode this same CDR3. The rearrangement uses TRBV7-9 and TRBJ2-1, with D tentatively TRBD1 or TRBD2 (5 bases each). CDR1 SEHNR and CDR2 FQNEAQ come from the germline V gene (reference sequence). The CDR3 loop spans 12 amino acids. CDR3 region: CASSGTGSEQFF. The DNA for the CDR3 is TGCGCCAGCAGCGGAACAGGAAGCGAGCAGTTCTTC.